One TCR beta chain is described in this entry. This sample stems from a study of blood T cell repertoires in COVID-19. About the research overall: The United States, Italy and Spain were the sources of the acute and convalescent COVID-19 samples.

The protocol was immunoSEQ multiplex PCR, while the TCRdb copy is restricted to in-frame clones and leaves out a portion. The sample lists 18,000 or so clones; 65% to 85% were seen once. The sequence was obtained from a man between 35 and 55 years old with active or convalescent COVID-19. Sample: peripheral blood.

CDR3 nucleotide sequence: TGTGCCAGCAGCGACCGGGGGGGCCGAGATACGCAGTATTTT. Protein product: CASSDRGGRDTQYF. The V and J genes are TRBV5-4 and TRBJ2-3, with 8 bases aligning to TRBD2. This CDR3 region has 14 residues. CDR1 and CDR2 from the germline V gene are SGHNT and YYREEE (reference sequence). The ends lost 4 bases at V and 5 bases at J; junction bases unmatched: 6.